One sample yielded the 2 T cell receptor beta chains listed below, sequenced in a study of human T cells and chemical hapten exposure. TCRdb analysed the 5' RACE reads with MiXCR anew, one entry per CDR3 protein. The sample records 130,000 or so distinct CDR3 sequences, around 4.1% being singletons. Before extraction, the whole blood was not fractionated, and total RNA was taken from it. The receptors stem from a female donor in good health.

In this sample, this clonotype turned up a few times. A read error may be the cause here, since a much bigger clone is one base away. The V and J genes are TRBV12-3 or TRBV12-4 and TRBJ1-1; 8 bases match TRBD1. Trimming at V came to 5 bases and at J to 10 bases, leaving 6 bases not matched to a gene. The CDR3 contains 12 residues. CDR3: CASSGDRCSAFF. The CDR3 region has the DNA TGTGCCAGCAGTGGGGACAGGTGCTCAGCTTTCTTT.

The chain employs TRBV7-2 and TRBJ2-2; D remains ambiguous. The CDR3 is made up of 16 amino acids. Germline values: CDR1 SGHTA, CDR2 FQGNSA. V lost 3 bases and J lost 3, with 14 bases in between. The CDR3 bases are TGTGCCAGCAGCTTTATGGAGAGTATTTACACCGGGGAGCTGTTTTTT. Translated: CASSFMESIYTGELFF.